The rows below give T cell receptor beta chains drawn from one sample of a study of cytomegalovirus exposure and HLA in healthy donors. Some clones are missing from TCRdb's copy, which holds only in-frame ones; the method was immunoSEQ multiplex PCR. The sample has 140,000 or so clones; 70% to 75% are singletons. Sample: PBMCs. These TCRs come from a woman younger than 45 in good health and CMV-seronegative. Each CDR3 is given with its conserved first and last residue. The order of the fields is J gene, D gene, V gene, clone size, CDR3 protein, CDR3 DNA. A D gene is named only where the DNA matches it firmly. Size is stated for part of the rows, as once, few or many counts, or as a class when the clone is expanded.

TRBJ1-1 - TRBV7-3 - CASSLRGRSDEAFF TGTGCCAGCAGCTTAAGGGGGAGGTCAGATGAAGCTTTCTTT
TRBJ1-1 TRBD1 TRBV5-8 - CASSVGTGQEAFF TGTGCCAGCAGCGTCGGGACAGGGCAAGAAGCTTTCTTT
TRBJ2-7 - TRBV10-1 few CASSGGDEQYF TGCGCCAGCAGTGGGGGGGACGAGCAGTACTTC
TRBJ2-3 - TRBV5-1 - CASSLVRVADTQYF TGCGCCAGCAGCTTGGTCAGGGTCGCAGATACGCAGTATTTT
TRBJ1-4 - TRBV28 - CASSLPGDQGEKLFF TGTGCCAGCAGTTTGCCCGGGGATCAAGGGGAAAAACTGTTTTTT
TRBJ2-2 TRBD1 TRBV18 - CASSPPIGTGVAGELFF TGTGCCAGCTCACCACCGATAGGGACAGGGGTCGCCGGGGAGCTGTTTTTT
TRBJ1-1 - TRBV9 - CASSAWEEGNTEAFF TGTGCCAGCAGCGCCTGGGAAGAGGGAAACACTGAAGCTTTCTTT
TRBJ2-5 TRBD2 TRBV2 - CASSESGTSGTGETQYF TGTGCCAGCAGTGAATCTGGGACTAGCGGGACGGGAGAGACCCAGTACTTC
TRBJ1-1 - TRBV5-4 - CASSPEGSMNTEAFF TGTGCCAGCAGCCCGGAGGGGTCCATGAACACTGAAGCTTTCTTT
TRBJ1-5 TRBD1 TRBV10-3 - CAISEGQGLNQPQHF TGTGCCATCAGTGAGGGACAGGGCCTGAATCAGCCCCAGCATTTT
TRBJ2-1 - TRBV5-1 - CASSLGEGVFGEQFF TGCGCCAGCAGCTTGGGGGAGGGGGTGTTTGGTGAGCAGTTCTTC
TRBJ1-1 - TRBV6-5 few CATKNTEAFF TGTGCCACAAAGAACACTGAAGCTTTCTTT
TRBJ2-2 TRBD2 TRBV27 - CASTKTPFSGGVGGELFF TGTGCCAGCACCAAAACCCCGTTTAGCGGGGGGGTAGGCGGGGAGCTGTTTTTT
TRBJ1-2 - TRBV7-9 once CASSLKTPPYGYTF TGTGCCAGCAGCTTGAAAACACCTCCCTATGGCTACACCTTC
TRBJ2-7 TRBD1 TRBV14 - CASARDSSYEQYF TGTGCCAGCGCCCGGGACAGTTCCTACGAGCAGTACTTC
TRBJ1-3 - TRBV6-5 - CASSAGAERTIYF TGTGCCAGCAGTGCAGGGGCAGAACGCACCATATATTTT
TRBJ1-1 TRBD1 TRBV30 - CAWSEGTGEAFF TGTGCCTGGAGTGAAGGGACAGGAGAAGCTTTCTTT
TRBJ2-1 - TRBV6-1 - CASSEIIEDEQFF TGTGCCAGCAGTGAAATAATCGAGGATGAGCAGTTCTTC
TRBJ2-1 TRBD2 TRBV4-2 - CASSPDHGTSGPNEQFF TGTGCCAGCAGCCCAGACCACGGGACTAGCGGGCCAAATGAGCAGTTCTTC
TRBJ1-2 TRBD1 TRBV5-1 - CASSLGQGRGGYTF TGCGCCAGCAGCTTAGGACAGGGCCGGGGTGGCTACACCTTC
TRBJ2-3 TRBD1 TRBV28 - CASTSDREGDTQYF TGTGCCAGCACCTCGGACAGGGAAGGGGATACGCAGTATTTT
TRBJ2-2 TRBD1 TRBV5-1 - CASSRDRPSNTGELFF TGCGCCAGCAGCAGGGACAGGCCCTCGAACACCGGGGAGCTGTTTTTT
TRBJ2-7 TRBD1 TRBV19 few CASSLGQASSYEQYF TGTGCCAGTAGTCTAGGACAGGCAAGCTCCTACGAGCAGTACTTC
TRBJ1-2 - TRBV7-2 - CASSLGRSNYGYTF TGTGCCAGCAGCTTAGGGCGGAGCAACTATGGCTACACCTTC
TRBJ2-6 TRBD1 TRBV4-1 - CASSQINEGAGANVLTF TGCGCCAGCAGCCAGATAAATGAGGGGGCAGGGGCCAACGTCCTGACTTTC
TRBJ1-2 - TRBV27 few CASSPRVGEGYTF TGTGCCAGCAGTCCCCGTGTAGGGGAAGGCTACACCTTC
TRBJ1-2 - TRBV29-1 - CSVAVGQGYTF TGCAGCGTTGCTGTGGGGCAGGGCTACACCTTC
TRBJ2-1 TRBD2 TRBV11-3 - CASSPDASGGAQKQFF TGTGCCAGCAGCCCAGATGCTAGCGGGGGGGCCCAAAAGCAGTTCTTC
TRBJ2-6 - TRBV9 - CASSVAGNQPGANVLTF TGTGCCAGCAGCGTAGCCGGGAACCAGCCTGGGGCCAACGTCCTGACTTTC
TRBJ1-4 TRBD1 TRBV27 few CASSFLDREKLFF TGTGCCAGCAGTTTTTTGGACAGGGAAAAACTGTTTTTT
TRBJ2-1 TRBD1 TRBV5-6 - CASSLPGQKLNEQFF TGTGCCAGCAGCCTACCGGGACAGAAACTCAATGAGCAGTTCTTC
TRBJ2-2 TRBD2 TRBV19 - CASSKLAGVGSTGELFF TGTGCCAGTAGTAAGCTAGCGGGAGTTGGTAGCACCGGGGAGCTGTTTTTT